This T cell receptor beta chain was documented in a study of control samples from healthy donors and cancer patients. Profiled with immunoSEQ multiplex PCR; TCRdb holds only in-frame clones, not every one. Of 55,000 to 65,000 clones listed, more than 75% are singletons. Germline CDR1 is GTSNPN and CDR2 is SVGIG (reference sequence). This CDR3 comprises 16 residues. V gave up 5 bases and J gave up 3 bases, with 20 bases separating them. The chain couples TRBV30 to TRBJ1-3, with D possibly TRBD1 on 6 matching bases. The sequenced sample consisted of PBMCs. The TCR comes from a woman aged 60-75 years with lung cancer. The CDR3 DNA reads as TGTGCCTGGGCAACAGAGGGGGGGCGTTTTGGAAACACCATATATTTT. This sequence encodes CAWATEGGRFGNTIYF.